This TCR beta chain was documented in a study of shared clonotypes between healthy human individuals. Study-level results: Clonotypes not shared had lower generation probabilities than those common to all four donors. Of the naive CD4 clonotypes, roughly 5% were shared across several donors. In the sorted subsets, rarefaction showed sequencing was incomplete despite large depth.

Germline CDR1 reads KGHSH; CDR2 reads LQKENI. This CDR3 has 15 residues. V was trimmed by 0 bases and J by 0 bases, leaving 8 bases between them. As concerns this clone: Its matching antigen is unknown.

For every subset, genomic DNA was evenly distributed across several immunoSEQ plates. Sequencing was performed with immunoSEQ multiplex PCR; in TCRdb, only in-frame clones are kept and a portion is missing. The sample lists over a million clones; about 80% were seen once. The TCR originated in a young man in good health. Some clones in this sample may be carry-over from other donors' samples. Sequenced sample: memory CD4+ T cells from PBMCs. Subset described: CD45RA-negative fraction. The genes are TRBV18 and TRBJ1-1; D call uncertain. The CDR3 loop is CASSPPLAMNTEAFF. The CDR3 DNA sequence: TGTGCCAGCTCACCACCCTTGGCGATGAACACTGAAGCTTTCTTT. The full variable domain, its missing parts supplied by reference TRBV18 and TRBJ1-1, is NAGVMQNPRHLVRRRGQEARLRCSPMKGHSHVYWYRQLPEEGLKFMVYLQKENIIDESGMPKERFSAEFPKEGPSILRIQQVVRGDSAAYFCASSPPLAMNTEAFFGQGTRLTVV.